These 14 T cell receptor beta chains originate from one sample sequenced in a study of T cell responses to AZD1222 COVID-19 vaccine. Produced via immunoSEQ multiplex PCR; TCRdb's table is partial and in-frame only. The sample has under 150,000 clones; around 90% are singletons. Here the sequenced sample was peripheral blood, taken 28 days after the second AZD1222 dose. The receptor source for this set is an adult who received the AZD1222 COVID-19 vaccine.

The chain's CDR3 is CASSDRLPDTQYF. CDR3 coding DNA: TGTGCCAGCAGTGATAGGCTGCCCGATACGCAGTATTTT. This sequence joins TRBV6-1 and TRBJ2-3; D gene unclear. Germline-derived CDR1 and CDR2 are MNHNS and SASEGT. With 3 bases removed from V and 6 bases from J, the gap between germline ends came to 10 bases. CDR3 length: 13 residues.

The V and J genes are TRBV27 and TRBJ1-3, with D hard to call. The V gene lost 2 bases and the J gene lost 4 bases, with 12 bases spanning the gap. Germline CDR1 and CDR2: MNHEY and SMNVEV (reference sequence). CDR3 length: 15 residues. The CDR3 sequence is CASSLLPMIGNTIYF. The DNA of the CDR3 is TGTGCCAGCAGTTTACTCCCAATGATCGGAAACACCATATATTTT.

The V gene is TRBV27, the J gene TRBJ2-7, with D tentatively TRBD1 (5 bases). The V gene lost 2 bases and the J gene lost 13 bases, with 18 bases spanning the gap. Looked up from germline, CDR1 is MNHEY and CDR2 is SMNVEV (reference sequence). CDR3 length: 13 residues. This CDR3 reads CASSLGSGQVLYV. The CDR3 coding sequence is TGTGCCAGCAGTTTAGGATCAGGGCAGGTCCTCTACGTC.

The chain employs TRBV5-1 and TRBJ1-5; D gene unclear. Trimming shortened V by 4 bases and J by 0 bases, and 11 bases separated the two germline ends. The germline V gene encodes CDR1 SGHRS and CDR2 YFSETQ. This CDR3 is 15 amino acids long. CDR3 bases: TGCGCCAGCAGCGAGGATTCCTATAGCAATCAGCCCCAGCATTTT. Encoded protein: CASSEDSYSNQPQHF.

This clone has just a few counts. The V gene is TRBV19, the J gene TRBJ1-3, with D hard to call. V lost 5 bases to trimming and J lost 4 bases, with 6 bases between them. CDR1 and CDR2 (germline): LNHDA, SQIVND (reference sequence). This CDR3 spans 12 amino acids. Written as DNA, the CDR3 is TGTGCCAGTAGTTCGGACGGAAACACCATATATTTT. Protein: CASSSDGNTIYF.

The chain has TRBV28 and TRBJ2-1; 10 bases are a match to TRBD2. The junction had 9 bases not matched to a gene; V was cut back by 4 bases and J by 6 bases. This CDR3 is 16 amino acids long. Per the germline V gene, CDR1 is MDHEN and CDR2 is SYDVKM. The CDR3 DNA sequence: TGTGCCAGCAGTTCCTCTAGCGGGAGAATAATCAATGAGCAGTTCTTC. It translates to CASSSSSGRIINEQFF.

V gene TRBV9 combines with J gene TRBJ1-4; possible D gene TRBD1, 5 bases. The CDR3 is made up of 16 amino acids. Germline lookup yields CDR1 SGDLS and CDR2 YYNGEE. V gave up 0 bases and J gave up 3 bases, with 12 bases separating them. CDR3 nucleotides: TGTGCCAGCAGCGTAGAGGGGAGAGGGTCTAATGAAAAACTGTTTTTT. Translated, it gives CASSVEGRGSNEKLFF.

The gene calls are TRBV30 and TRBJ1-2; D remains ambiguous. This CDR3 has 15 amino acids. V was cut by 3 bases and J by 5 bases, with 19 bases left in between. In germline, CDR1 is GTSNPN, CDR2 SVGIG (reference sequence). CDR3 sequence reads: CAWREEGRLWYGYTF. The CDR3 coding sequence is TGTGCCTGGAGGGAGGAGGGCAGGTTATGGTATGGCTACACCTTC. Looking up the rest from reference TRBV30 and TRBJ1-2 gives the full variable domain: SQTIHQWPATLVQPVGSPLSLECTVEGTSNPNLYWYRQAAGRGLQLLFYSVGIGQISSEVPQNLSASRPQDRQFILSSKKLLLSDSGFYLCAWREEGRLWYGYTFGSGTRLTVV.

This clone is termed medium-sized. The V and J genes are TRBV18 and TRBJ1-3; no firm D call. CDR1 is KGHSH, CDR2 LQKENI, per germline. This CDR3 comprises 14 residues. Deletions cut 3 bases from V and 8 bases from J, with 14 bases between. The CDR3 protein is CASSPPTGRDTIYF. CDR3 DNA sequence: TGTGCCAGCTCACCCCCGACCGGTCGTGACACCATATATTTT.

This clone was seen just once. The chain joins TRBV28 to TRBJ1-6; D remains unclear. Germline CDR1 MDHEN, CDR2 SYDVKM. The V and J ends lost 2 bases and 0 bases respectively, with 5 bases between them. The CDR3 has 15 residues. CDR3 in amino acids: CASSLKSSYNSPLHF. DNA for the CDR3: TGTGCCAGCAGTTTAAAAAGCTCCTATAATTCACCCCTCCACTTT.

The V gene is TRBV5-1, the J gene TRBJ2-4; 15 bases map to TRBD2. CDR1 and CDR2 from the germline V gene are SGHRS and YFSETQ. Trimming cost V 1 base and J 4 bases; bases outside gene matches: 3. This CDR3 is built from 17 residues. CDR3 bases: TGCGCCAGCAGCTTGCCCGGGACTAGCGGGGGGAAAAACATTCAGTACTTC. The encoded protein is CASSLPGTSGGKNIQYF.

The CDR3 DNA reads as TGTGCCAGCAGCCCCCGGGGGAACACCGGGGAGCTGTTTTTT. Its translation: CASSPRGNTGELFF. This chain connects TRBV3-1 (or the pseudogene TRBV3-2) to TRBJ2-2, with a tentative D call TRBD2 (5 bases). Trimming removed 4 bases at V and 1 base at J, with 7 bases between. Germline CDR1 LGHDT, CDR2 YNNKEL (reference sequence). There are 14 residues in the CDR3.

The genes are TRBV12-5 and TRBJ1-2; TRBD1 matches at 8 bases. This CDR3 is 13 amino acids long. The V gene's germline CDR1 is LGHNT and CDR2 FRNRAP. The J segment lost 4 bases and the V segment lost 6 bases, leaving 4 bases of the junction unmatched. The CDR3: CASGIDRGYGYTF. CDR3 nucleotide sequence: TGTGCTAGTGGCATCGACAGGGGCTATGGCTACACCTTC.

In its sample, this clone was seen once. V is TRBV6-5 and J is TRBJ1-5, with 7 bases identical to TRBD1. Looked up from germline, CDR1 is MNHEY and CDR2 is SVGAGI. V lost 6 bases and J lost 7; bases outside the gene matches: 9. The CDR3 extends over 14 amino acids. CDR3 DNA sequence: TGTGCCAGCAGAGATCGACAGGGCGGCCAGCCCCAGCATTTT. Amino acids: CASRDRQGGQPQHF.